This T cell receptor (beta chain) was captured by sequencing in a study of regulatory T cells in long-lasting Graves disease. The time point: newly diagnosed GD, antithyroid drugs for less than 3 months. RNA from PBMCs was the source of the TCR library. This clonotype was detected ten times or more. Building of the TCR beta libraries involved iRepertoire HTBI primers and Arm-PCR of CDR3 regions. Under the authors' procedure: Samples jointly harbored 60 to 70 TRBV and fewer than 15 TRBJ segments. MiXCR was run by TCRdb on the multiplex PCR reads, yielding one entry per CDR3 protein. TCRdb's processing, not the study's, gives the V and J calls here. The sample carries about 560,000 distinct CDR3 sequences, about 16% recorded once. The CDR3 runs 12 residues. Germline V gene sequence: CDR1 MNHNS, CDR2 SASEGT. V dropped 8 bases and J dropped 3 bases, with 11 bases sitting between them. These same records also appear under a second study, on T cells in Graves' hyperthyroidism and ophthalmopathy. That publication notes: In making diagnoses, clinical symptoms, serum thyroxine and TRAb, thyroid ultrasound and orbital computed tomography were all used.

The V call is TRBV6-1, the J call TRBJ2-7; D gene uncertain. This sequence originates from a man younger than 35 with Graves disease. The source material was peripheral blood mononuclear cells (PBMCs), sampled at new diagnosis, from a patient treated with antithyroid drugs. In nucleotides, the CDR3 is TGTGCCAGCGTGACCCACCTCTACGAGCAGTACTTC. Protein: CASVTHLYEQYF.